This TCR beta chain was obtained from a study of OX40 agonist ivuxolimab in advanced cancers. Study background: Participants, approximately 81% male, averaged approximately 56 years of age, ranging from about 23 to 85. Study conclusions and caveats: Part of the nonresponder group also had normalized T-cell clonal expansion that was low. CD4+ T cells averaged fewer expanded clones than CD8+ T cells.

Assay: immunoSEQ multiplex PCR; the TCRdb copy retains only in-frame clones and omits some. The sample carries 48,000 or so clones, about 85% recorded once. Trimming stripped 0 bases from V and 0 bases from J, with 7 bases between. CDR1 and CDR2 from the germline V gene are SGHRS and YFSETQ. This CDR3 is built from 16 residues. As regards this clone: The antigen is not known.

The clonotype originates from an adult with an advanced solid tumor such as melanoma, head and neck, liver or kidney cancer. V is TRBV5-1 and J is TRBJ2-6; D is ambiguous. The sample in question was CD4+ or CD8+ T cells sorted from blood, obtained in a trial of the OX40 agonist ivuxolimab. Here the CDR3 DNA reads TGCGCCAGCAGCTTGGCCATCAGCTCTGGGGCCAACGTCCTGACTTTC. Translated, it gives CASSLAISSGANVLTF.